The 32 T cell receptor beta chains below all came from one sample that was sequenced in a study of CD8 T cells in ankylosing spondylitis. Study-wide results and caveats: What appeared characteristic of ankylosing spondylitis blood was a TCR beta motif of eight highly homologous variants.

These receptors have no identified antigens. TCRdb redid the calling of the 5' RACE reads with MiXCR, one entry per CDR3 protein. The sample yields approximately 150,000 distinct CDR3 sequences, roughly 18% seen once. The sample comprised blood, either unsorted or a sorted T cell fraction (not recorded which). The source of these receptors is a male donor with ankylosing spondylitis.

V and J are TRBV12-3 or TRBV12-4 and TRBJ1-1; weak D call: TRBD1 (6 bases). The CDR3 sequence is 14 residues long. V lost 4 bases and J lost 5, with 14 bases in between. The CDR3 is CASSSQGGGTEAFF. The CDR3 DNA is TGTGCCAGCAGTTCACAGGGTGGGGGTACTGAAGCTTTCTTT.

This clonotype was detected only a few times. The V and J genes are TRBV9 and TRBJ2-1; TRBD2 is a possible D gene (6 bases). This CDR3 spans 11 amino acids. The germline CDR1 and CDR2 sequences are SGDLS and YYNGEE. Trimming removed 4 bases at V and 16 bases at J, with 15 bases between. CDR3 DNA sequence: TGTGCCAGCAGCCCCGGGGGTTACCTTTTCTTC. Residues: CASSPGGYLFF.

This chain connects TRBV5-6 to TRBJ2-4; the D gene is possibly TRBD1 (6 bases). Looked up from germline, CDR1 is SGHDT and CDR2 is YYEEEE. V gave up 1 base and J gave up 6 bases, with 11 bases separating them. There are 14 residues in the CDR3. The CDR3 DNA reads TGTGCCAGCAGCTTGACAGGGTTCGGAAACATTCAGTACTTC. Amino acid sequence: CASSLTGFGNIQYF.

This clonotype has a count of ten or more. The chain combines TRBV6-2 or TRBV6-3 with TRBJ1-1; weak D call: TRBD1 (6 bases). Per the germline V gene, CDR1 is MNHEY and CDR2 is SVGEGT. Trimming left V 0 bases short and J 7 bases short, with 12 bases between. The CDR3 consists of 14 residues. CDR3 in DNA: TGTGCCAGCAGTTACTCGATAGGGACACTTGAAGCTTTCTTT. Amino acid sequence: CASSYSIGTLEAFF.

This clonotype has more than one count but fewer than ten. As DNA, the CDR3 is TGTGCCAGCAGTCAGACTGCCTCCGGACACAGCCTCTACGAGCAGTACTTC. It specifies CASSQTASGHSLYEQYF. The chain has TRBV9 and TRBJ2-7, with a weak D call TRBD1 (5 bases). CDR3 length: 17 amino acids. V was clipped by 5 bases and J by 3 bases, with 24 bases between them. Germline loops: CDR1 SGDLS, CDR2 YYNGEE.

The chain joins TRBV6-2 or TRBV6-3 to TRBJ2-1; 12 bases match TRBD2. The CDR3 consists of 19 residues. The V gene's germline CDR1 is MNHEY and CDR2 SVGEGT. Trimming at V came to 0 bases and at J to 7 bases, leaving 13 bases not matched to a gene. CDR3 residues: CASSYSMASGRAIWNEQFF. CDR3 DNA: TGTGCCAGCAGTTACTCGATGGCTAGCGGGAGGGCCATTTGGAATGAGCAGTTCTTC.

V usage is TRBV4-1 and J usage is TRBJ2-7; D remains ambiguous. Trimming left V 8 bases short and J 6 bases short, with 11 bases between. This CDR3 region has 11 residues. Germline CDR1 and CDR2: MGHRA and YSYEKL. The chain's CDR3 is CASGDKTEQYF. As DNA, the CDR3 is TGCGCCAGCGGCGATAAAACCGAGCAGTACTTC.

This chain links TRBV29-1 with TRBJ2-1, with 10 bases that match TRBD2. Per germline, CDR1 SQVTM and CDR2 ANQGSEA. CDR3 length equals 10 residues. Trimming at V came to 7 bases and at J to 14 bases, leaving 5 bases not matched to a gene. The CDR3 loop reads CSELAGVEFF. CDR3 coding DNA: TGCAGCGAGCTAGCGGGAGTAGAGTTCTTC.

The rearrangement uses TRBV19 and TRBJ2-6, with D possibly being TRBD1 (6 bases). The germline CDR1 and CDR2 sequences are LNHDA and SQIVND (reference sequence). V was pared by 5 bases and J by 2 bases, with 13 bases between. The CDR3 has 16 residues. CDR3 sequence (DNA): TGTGCCAGTAGTCTAAACAGGGACACTGGGGCCAACGTCCTGACTTTC. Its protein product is CASSLNRDTGANVLTF. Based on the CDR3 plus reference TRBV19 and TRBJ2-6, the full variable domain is DGGITQSPKYLFRKEGQNVTLSCEQNLNHDAMYWYRQDPGQGLRLIYYSQIVNDFQKGDIAEGYSVSREKKESFPLTVTSAQKNPTAFYLCASSLNRDTGANVLTFGAGSRLTVL.

The CDR3: CASSFAGTQETQYF. The CDR3 DNA reads as TGTGCCAGCAGCTTTGCGGGGACCCAAGAGACCCAGTACTTC. The genes are TRBV7-9 and TRBJ2-5, with D maybe TRBD2 (6 bases). The CDR3 totals 14 residues. In germline, CDR1 is SEHNR, CDR2 FQNEAQ (reference sequence). The germline V and J ends were trimmed by 3 bases and 1 base, with 9 bases remaining between them.

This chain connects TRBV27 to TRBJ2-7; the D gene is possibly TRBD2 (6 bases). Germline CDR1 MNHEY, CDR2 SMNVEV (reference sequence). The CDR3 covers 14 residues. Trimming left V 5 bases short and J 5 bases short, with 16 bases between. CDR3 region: CASSNWGERDEQYF. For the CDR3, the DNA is TGTGCCAGCAGTAATTGGGGGGAGAGGGACGAGCAGTACTTC.

In DNA, the CDR3 is TGTGCCAGCAGCCCGGGACTAGCGGGAGTGTTTGCTGAGCAGTTCTTC. Protein: CASSPGLAGVFAEQFF. The rearrangement uses TRBV7-6 and TRBJ2-1; TRBD2 agrees at 14 bases. This CDR3 is built from 16 residues. The V gene end was trimmed by 5 bases and the J gene end by 9 bases; junction bases not matched to a gene: 9. CDR1 is SGHVS and CDR2 is FNYEAQ in the germline V gene.

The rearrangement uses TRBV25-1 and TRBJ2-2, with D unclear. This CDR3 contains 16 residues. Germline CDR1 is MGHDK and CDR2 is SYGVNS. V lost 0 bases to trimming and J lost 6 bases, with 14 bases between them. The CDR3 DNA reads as TGTGCCAGCAGTGAATACGATCAGGTCGTGGCCGGGGAGCTGTTTTTT. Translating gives CASSEYDQVVAGELFF.

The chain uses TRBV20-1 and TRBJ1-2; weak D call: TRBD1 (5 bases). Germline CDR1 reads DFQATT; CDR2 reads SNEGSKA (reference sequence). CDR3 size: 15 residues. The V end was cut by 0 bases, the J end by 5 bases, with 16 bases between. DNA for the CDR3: TGCAGTGCTAGAGATCTGTCAGGGCCTTATTATGGCTACACCTTC. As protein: CSARDLSGPYYGYTF.

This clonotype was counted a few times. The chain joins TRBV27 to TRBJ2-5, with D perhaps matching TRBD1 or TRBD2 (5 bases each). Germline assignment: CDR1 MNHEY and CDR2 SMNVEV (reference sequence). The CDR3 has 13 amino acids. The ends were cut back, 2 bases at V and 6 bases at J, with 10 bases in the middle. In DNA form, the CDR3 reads TGTGCCAGCAGTTTAAATCCGGGACAGACCCAGTACTTC. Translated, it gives CASSLNPGQTQYF.

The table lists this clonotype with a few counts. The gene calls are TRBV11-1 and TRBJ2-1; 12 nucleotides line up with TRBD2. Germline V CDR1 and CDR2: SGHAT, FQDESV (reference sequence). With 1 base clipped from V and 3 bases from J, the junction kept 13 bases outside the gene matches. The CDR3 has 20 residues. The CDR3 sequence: CASSLEVGLAGGPFYNEQFF. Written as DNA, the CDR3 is TGTGCCAGCAGCTTAGAAGTTGGGCTAGCGGGAGGGCCTTTCTACAATGAGCAGTTCTTC.

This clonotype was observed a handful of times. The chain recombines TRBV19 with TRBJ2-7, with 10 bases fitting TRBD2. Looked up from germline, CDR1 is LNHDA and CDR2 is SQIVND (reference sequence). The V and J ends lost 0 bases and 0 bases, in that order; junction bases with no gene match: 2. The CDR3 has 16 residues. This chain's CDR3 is CASSIDASGSSYEQYF. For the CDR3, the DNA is TGTGCCAGTAGTATAGATGCTAGCGGGAGCTCCTACGAGCAGTACTTC.

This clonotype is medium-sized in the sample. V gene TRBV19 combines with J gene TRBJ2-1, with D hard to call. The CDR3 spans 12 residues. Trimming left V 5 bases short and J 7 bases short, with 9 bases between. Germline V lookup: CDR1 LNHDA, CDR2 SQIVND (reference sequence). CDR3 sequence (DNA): TGTGCCAGTAGTGTTCTGTGGAATGAGCAGTTCTTC. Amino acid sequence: CASSVLWNEQFF.

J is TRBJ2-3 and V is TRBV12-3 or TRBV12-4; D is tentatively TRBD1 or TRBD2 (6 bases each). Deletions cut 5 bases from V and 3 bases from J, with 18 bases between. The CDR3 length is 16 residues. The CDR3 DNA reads TGTGCCAGCAGTCTTTTGGGGGGCCAAGGAACAGATACGCAGTATTTT. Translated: CASSLLGGQGTDTQYF.

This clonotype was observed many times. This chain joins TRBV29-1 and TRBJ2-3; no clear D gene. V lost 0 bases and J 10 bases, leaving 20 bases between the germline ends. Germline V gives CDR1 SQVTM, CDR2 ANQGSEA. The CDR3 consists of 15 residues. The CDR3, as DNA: TGCAGCGTTGAAGACGCGGCACCGGCACAGATTCCGCAGTATTTT. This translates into CSVEDAAPAQIPQYF.

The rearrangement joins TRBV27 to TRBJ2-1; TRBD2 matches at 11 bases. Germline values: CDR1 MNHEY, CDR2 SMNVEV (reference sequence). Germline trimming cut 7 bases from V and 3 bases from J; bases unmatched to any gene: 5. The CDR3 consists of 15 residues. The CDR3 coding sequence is TGTGCCAGCACCTCCGGGACTAGCGGCTACAATGAGCAGTTCTTC. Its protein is CASTSGTSGYNEQFF.

The CDR3 DNA reads as TGTGCCAGCACGGGACTAGCGGGGACCGGGGAGCTGTTTTTT. Translated, it gives CASTGLAGTGELFF. V usage is TRBV27 and J usage is TRBJ2-2; 13 bases line up with TRBD2. V was pared by 7 bases and J by 5 bases, with 1 base of the junction left unmatched. Germline CDR1 reads MNHEY; CDR2 reads SMNVEV (reference sequence). The CDR3 loop spans 14 amino acids.

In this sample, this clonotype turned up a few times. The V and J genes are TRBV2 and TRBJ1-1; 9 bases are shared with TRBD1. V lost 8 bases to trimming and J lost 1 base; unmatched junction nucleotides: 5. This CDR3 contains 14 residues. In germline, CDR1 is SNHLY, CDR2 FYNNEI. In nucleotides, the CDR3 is TGTGCCAGCGGGGACAGGGATGCGAACACTGAAGCTTTCTTT. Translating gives CASGDRDANTEAFF.

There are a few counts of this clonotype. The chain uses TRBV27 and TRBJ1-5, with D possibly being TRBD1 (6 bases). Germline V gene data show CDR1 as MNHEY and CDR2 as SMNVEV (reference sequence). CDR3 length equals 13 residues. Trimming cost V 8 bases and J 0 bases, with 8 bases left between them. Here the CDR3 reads CASGQYSNQPQHF. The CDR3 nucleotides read TGTGCCAGCGGACAGTATAGCAATCAGCCCCAGCATTTT.

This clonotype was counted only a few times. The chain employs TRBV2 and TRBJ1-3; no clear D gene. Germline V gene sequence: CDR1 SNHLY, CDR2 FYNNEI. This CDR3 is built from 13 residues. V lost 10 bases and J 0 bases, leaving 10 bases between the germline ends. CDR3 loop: CAIPAHSGNTIYF. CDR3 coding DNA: TGTGCCATCCCGGCCCACTCTGGAAACACCATATATTTT.

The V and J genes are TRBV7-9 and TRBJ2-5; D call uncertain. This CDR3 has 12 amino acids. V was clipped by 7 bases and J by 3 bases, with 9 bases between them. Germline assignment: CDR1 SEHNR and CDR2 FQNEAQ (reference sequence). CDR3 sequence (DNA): TGTGCCAGCACCCCAGCAAAAGAGACCCAGTACTTC. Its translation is CASTPAKETQYF.

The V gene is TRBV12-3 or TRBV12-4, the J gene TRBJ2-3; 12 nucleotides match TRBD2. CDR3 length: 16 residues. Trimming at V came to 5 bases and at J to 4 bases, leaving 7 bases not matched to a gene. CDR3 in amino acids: CASSILAGGPSDTQYF. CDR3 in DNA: TGTGCCAGCAGTATCCTAGCGGGAGGGCCCTCAGATACGCAGTATTTT.

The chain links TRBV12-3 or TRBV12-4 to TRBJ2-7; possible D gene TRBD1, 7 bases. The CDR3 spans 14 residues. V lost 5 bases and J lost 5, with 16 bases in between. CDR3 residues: CASSGRDSLHEQYF. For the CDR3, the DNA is TGTGCCAGCAGTGGGCGGGACAGCCTCCACGAGCAGTACTTC.

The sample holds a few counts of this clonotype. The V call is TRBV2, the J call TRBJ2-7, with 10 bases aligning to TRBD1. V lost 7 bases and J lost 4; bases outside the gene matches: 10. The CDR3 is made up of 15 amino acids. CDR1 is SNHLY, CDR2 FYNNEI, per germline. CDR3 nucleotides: TGTGCCAGCACCATACCGGGACAGGGGTATTACGAGCAGTACTTC. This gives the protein CASTIPGQGYYEQYF.

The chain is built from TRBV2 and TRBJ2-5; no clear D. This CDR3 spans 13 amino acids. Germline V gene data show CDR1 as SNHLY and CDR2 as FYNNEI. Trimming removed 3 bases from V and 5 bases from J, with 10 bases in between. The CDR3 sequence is CASSDSELETQYF. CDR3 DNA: TGTGCCAGCAGTGATTCAGAGTTGGAGACCCAGTACTTC.

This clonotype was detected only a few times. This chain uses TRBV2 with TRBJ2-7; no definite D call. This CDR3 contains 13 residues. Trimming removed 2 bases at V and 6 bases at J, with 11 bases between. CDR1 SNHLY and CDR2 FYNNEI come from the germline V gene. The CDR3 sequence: CASSERMSLEQYF. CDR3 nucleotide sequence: TGTGCCAGCAGTGAAAGGATGAGCCTCGAGCAGTACTTC.

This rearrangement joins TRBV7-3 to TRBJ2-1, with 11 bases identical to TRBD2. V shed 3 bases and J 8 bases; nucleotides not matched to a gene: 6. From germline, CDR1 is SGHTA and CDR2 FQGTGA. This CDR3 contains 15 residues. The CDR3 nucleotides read TGTGCCAGCAGCTTTCTAGCGGGAGGCGTTGATGAGCAGTTCTTC. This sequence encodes CASSFLAGGVDEQFF. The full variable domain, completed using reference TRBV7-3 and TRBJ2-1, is GAGVSQTPSNKVTEKGKYVELRCDPISGHTALYWYRQSLGQGPEFLIYFQGTGAADDSGLPNDRFFAVRPEGSVSTLKIQRTERGDSAVYLCASSFLAGGVDEQFFGPGTRLTVL.